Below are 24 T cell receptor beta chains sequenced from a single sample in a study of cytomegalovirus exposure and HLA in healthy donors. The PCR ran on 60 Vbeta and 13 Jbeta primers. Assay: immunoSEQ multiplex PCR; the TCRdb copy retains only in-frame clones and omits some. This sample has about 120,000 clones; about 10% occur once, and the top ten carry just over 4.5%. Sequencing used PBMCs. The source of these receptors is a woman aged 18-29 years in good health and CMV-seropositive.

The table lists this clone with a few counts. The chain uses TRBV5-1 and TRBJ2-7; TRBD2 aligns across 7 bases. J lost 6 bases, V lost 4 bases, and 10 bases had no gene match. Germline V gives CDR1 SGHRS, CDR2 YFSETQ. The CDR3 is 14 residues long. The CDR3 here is CASSDGLGSGEQYF. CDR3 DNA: TGCGCCAGCAGCGACGGACTAGGTTCGGGCGAGCAGTACTTC. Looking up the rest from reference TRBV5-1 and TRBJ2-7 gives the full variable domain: KAGVTQTPRYLIKTRGQQVTLSCSPISGHRSVSWYQQTPGQGLQFLFEYFSETQRNKGNFPGRFSGRQFSNSRSEMNVSTLELGDSALYLCASSDGLGSGEQYFGPGTRLTVT.

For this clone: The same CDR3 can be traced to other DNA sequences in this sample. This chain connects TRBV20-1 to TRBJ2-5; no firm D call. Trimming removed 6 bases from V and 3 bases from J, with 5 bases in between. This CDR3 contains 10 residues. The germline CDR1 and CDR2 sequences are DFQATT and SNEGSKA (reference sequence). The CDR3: CSAPKETQYF. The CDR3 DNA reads TGCAGTGCACCTAAAGAGACCCAGTACTTC.

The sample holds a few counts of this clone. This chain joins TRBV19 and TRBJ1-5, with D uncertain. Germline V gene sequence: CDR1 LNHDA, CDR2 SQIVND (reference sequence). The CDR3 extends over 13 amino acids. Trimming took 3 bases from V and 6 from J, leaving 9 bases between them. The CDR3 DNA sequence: TGTGCCAGTAGTATTAATGAGTTTCAGCCCCAGCATTTT. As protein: CASSINEFQPQHF.

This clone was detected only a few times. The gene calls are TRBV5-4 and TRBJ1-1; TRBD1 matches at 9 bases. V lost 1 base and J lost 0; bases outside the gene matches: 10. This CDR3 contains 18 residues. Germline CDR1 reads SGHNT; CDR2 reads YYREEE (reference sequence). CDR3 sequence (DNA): TGTGCCAGCAGCTTGTTGGGACAGGGTAAGGATCTGAACACTGAAGCTTTCTTT. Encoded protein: CASSLLGQGKDLNTEAFF.

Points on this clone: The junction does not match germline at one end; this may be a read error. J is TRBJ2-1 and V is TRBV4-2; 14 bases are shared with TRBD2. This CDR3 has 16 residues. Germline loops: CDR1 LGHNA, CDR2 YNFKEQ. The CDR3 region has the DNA TGTGCCAGCAGCAAAGATGGGACTAGCGGGAGCAATGAGCAGTTCTTC. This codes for CASSKDGTSGSNEQFF.

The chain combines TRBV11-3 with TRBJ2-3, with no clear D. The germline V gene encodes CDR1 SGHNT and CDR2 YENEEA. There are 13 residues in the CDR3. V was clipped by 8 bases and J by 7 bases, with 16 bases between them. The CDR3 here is CASQAKNWYTQYF. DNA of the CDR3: TGTGCCAGCCAGGCTAAGAATTGGTATACGCAGTATTTT.

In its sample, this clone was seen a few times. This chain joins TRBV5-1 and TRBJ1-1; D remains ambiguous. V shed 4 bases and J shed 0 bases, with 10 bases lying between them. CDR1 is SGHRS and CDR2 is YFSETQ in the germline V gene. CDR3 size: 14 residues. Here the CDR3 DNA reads TGCGCCAGCAGCCTGGTCTCGGTGAACACTGAAGCTTTCTTT. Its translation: CASSLVSVNTEAFF.

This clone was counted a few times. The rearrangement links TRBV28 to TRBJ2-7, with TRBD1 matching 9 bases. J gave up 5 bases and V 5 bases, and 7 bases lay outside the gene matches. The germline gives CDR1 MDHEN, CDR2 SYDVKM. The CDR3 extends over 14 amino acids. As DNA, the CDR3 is TGTGCCAGCAGTAAAGACAGGGGGAGCGACGAGCAGTACTTC. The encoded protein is CASSKDRGSDEQYF.

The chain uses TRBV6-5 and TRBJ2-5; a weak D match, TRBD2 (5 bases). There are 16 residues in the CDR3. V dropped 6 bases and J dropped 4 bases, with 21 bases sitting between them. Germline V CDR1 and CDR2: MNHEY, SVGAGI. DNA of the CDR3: TGTGCCAGCAGCTACCCCGCGAGCGGCAACTTAGAGACCCAGTACTTC. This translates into CASSYPASGNLETQYF.

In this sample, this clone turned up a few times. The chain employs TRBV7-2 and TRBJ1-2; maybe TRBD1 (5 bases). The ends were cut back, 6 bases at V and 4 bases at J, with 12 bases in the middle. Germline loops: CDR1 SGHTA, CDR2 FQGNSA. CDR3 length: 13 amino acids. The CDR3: CASRYGGIYGYTF. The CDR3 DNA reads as TGTGCCAGCAGATATGGGGGGATCTATGGCTACACCTTC. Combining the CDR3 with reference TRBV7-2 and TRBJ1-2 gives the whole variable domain GAGVSQSPSNKVTEKGKDVELRCDPISGHTALYWYRQSLGQGLEFLIYFQGNSAPDKSGLPSDRFSAERTGGSVSTLTIQRTQQEDSAVYLCASRYGGIYGYTFGSGTRLTVV.

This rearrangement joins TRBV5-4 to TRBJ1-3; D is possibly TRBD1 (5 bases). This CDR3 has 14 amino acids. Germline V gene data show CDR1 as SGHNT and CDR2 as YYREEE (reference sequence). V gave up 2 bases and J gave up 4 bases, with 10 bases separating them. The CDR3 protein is CASSFWGSGNTIYF. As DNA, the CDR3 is TGTGCCAGCAGCTTTTGGGGCTCCGGAAACACCATATATTTT.

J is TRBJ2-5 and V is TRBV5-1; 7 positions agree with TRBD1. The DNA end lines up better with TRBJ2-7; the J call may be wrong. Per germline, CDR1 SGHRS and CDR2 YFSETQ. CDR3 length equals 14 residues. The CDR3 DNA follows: TGCGCCAGCAGCAACTCAGGGGGTTACTACGAGCAGTACTTC. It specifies CASSNSGGYYEQYF.

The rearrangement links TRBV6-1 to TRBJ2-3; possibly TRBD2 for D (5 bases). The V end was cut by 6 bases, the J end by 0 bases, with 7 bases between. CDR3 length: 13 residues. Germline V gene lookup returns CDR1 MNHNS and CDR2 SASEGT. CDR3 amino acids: CASRRVSTDTQYF. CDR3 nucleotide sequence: TGTGCCAGCAGGCGGGTTAGCACAGATACGCAGTATTTT.

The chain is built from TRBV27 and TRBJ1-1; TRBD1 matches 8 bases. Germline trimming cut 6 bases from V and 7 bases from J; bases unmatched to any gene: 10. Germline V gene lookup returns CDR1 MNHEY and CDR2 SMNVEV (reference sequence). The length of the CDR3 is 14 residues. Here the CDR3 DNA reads TGTGCCAGCAGACTGGGACAGGTTGTTGGTGAAGCTTTCTTT. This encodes CASRLGQVVGEAFF.

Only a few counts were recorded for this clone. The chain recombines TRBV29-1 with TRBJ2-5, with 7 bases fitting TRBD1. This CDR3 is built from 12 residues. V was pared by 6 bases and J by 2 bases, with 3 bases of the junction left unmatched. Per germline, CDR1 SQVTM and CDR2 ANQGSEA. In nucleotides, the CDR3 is TGCAGCGTCACGACAGGGCAAGAGACCCAGTACTTC. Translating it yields CSVTTGQETQYF.

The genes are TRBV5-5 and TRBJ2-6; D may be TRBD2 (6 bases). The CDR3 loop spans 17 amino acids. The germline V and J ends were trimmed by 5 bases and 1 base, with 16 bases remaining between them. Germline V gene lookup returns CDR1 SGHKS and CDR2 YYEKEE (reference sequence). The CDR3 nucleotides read TGTGCCAGCAGAAACTGGGATGGGGGGTCTGGGGCCAACGTCCTGACTTTC. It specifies CASRNWDGGSGANVLTF.

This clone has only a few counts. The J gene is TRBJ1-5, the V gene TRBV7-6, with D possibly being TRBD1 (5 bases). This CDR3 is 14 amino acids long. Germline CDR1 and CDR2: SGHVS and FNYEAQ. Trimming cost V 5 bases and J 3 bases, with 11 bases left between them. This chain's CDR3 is CASSPGGDNQPQHF. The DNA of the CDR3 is TGTGCCAGCAGCCCCGGGGGGGACAATCAGCCCCAGCATTTT.

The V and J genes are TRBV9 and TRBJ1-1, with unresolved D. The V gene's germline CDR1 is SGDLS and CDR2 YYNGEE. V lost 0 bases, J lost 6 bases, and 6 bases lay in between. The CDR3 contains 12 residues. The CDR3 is CASSVGGPEAFF. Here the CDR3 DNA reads TGTGCCAGCAGCGTAGGTGGCCCTGAAGCTTTCTTT.

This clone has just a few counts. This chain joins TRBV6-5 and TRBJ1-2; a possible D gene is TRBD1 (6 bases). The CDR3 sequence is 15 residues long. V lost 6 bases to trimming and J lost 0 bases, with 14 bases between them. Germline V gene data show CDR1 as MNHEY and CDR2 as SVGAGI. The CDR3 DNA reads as TGTGCCAGCAGCCCCGGGACAAACGCTAACTATGGCTACACCTTC. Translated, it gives CASSPGTNANYGYTF.

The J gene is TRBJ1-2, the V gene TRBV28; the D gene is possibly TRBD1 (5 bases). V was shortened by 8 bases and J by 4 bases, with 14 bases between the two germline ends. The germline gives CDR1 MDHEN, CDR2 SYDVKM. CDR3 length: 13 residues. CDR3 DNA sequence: TGTGCCAGCGGTCTCCGAACAGGCTATGGCTACACCTTC. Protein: CASGLRTGYGYTF.

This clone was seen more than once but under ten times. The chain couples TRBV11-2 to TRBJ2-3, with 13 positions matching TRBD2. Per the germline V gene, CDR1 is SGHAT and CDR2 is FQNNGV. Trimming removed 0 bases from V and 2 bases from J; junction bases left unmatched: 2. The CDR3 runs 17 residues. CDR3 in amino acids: CASSLELAGGNTDTQYF. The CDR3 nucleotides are TGTGCCAGCAGCTTAGAACTAGCGGGAGGGAACACAGATACGCAGTATTTT.

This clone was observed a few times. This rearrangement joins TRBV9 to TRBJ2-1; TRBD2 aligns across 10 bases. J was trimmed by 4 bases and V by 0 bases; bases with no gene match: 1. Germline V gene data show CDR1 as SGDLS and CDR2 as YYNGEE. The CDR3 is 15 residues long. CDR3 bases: TGTGCCAGCAGCGTAGGGACTAGCGGTTACAATGAGCAGTTCTTC. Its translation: CASSVGTSGYNEQFF.

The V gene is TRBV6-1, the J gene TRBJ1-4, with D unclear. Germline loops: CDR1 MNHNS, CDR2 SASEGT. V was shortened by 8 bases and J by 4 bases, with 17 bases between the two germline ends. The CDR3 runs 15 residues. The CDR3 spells CASSEFWLGNEKLFF. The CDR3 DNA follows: TGTGCCAGCTCGGAGTTTTGGTTGGGTAATGAAAAACTGTTTTTT.

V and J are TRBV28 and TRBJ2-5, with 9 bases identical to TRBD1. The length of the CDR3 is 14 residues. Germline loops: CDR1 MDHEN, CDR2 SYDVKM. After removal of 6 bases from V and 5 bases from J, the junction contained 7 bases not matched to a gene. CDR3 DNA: TGTGCCAGCAGCCTAATACAGGGGGCGGAGACCCAGTACTTC. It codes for CASSLIQGAETQYF.